This T cell receptor (beta chain) derives from a study of shared clonotypes between healthy human individuals. This table comes from immunoSEQ multiplex PCR, and its TCRdb copy is limited to in-frame clones, with some not included. The sample contains some 2,000,000 clones, around 96% of which appear only once. Trimming cost V 3 bases and J 3 bases, with 12 bases left between them. Germline V gene data show CDR1 as GTSNPN and CDR2 as SVGIG (reference sequence). The length of the CDR3 is 13 residues. Terminally differentiated effector memory CD45RA+ cells were excluded from the naive CD8 cells, which were CD45RO-negative and positively selected for CCR7.

This TCR was recovered from a man aged 18 to 29 in good health. The specimen was naive CD8+ T cells sorted from blood. The gene calls are TRBV30 and TRBJ2-7; TRBD2 is a possible D gene (6 bases). The CDR3 DNA reads as TGTGCCTGGAGCCCCTTCGGGGGCTACGAGCAGTACTTC. This gives the protein CAWSPFGGYEQYF.